Shown below are 20 T cell receptor beta chains from a single sample sequenced in a study of shared clonotypes between healthy human individuals. Naive CD8 cells lacked CD45RO, underwent positive selection for CCR7 and left out terminally differentiated effector memory CD45RA+ cells. Generated by immunoSEQ multiplex PCR, the TCRdb table keeps only in-frame clones and is missing some. The data hold some 2.1 million clones, with around 95% observed a single time. The specimen was naive CD8+ T cells from PBMCs. These receptors were collected from a man younger than 35 in good health. Some clones in this sample may be carry-over from other donors' samples.

The CDR3 reads CASSLGLAGVYKNIQYF. In DNA, the CDR3 is TGTGCCAGCAGCTTAGGACTAGCGGGGGTATACAAAAACATTCAGTACTTC. The chain recombines TRBV13 with TRBJ2-4; 11 positions agree with TRBD2. The CDR3 loop spans 17 amino acids. The junction had 4 bases not matched to a gene; V was cut back by 0 bases and J by 3 bases. CDR1 and CDR2 from the germline V gene are PRHDT and FYEKMQ (reference sequence).

The chain recombines TRBV9 with TRBJ1-4; 9 nucleotides agree with TRBD1. Germline V CDR1 and CDR2: SGDLS, YYNGEE. Germline trimming cut 3 bases from V and 1 base from J; bases unmatched to any gene: 4. The CDR3 is 16 amino acids. The CDR3 region has the DNA TGTGCCAGCAGCGCGAGACAGGGGGAAACTAATGAAAAACTGTTTTTT. As protein: CASSARQGETNEKLFF.

The chain recombines TRBV19 with TRBJ1-1; no reliable D call. The V gene's germline CDR1 is LNHDA and CDR2 SQIVND (reference sequence). The CDR3 length is 15 residues. V gave up 5 bases and J gave up 2 bases, with 15 bases separating them. CDR3 amino acids: CASSPARWSNTEAFF. The CDR3 nucleotides are TGTGCCAGTAGTCCGGCAAGGTGGAGCAACACTGAAGCTTTCTTT.

The chain combines TRBV10-3 with TRBJ2-7; the match to TRBD2 covers 9 bases. The junction had 10 bases not matched to a gene; V was cut back by 5 bases and J by 2 bases. Germline-derived CDR1 and CDR2 are ENHRY and SYGVKD. This CDR3 spans 16 amino acids. The CDR3 spells CAISPALAGSAYEQYF. CDR3 nucleotide sequence: TGTGCCATCAGTCCTGCCCTAGCGGGATCGGCCTACGAGCAGTACTTC.

The V call is TRBV5-5, the J call TRBJ2-2, with D unclear. Germline V gene sequence: CDR1 SGHKS, CDR2 YYEKEE (reference sequence). V was clipped by 9 bases and J by 4 bases, with 10 bases between them. The CDR3 sequence is 12 residues long. CDR3 coding DNA: TGTGCCACCAGACCGGCCACCGGGGAGCTGTTTTTT. This translates into CATRPATGELFF.

The chain carries TRBV14 and TRBJ1-3; D gene uncertain. Trimming removed 0 bases from V and 8 bases from J, with 8 bases in between. CDR3 length equals 13 residues. From germline, CDR1 is SGHDN and CDR2 FVKESK. This CDR3 is CASSQDPRDTIYF. CDR3 DNA: TGTGCCAGCAGCCAAGACCCTCGGGACACCATATATTTT.

This chain links TRBV14 with TRBJ2-7; TRBD2 matches at 11 bases. The CDR3 sequence is 17 residues long. CDR1 and CDR2 (germline): SGHDN, FVKESK. The junction had 7 bases not matched to a gene; V was cut back by 0 bases and J by 3 bases. The CDR3 DNA sequence: TGTGCCAGCAGCCAAGAGTGGCGAACTAGCGGGAGCTACGAGCAGTACTTC. Protein product: CASSQEWRTSGSYEQYF.

The chain carries TRBV29-1 and TRBJ2-3; 8 bases map to TRBD1. This CDR3 comprises 16 residues. V lost 3 bases and J lost 1; bases outside the gene matches: 9. CDR1 and CDR2 from the germline V gene are SQVTM and ANQGSEA. This CDR3 is CSVEGVDRDGTDTQYF. CDR3 sequence (DNA): TGCAGCGTTGAGGGGGTGGACAGGGATGGCACAGATACGCAGTATTTT.

DNA for the CDR3: TGTGCCAGCAGTTTAGGGGGCGGTTCACCCCTCCACTTT. This translates into CASSLGGGSPLHF. This chain uses TRBV27 with TRBJ1-6; possibly TRBD1 for D (6 bases). This CDR3 has 13 residues. CDR1 and CDR2 (germline): MNHEY, SMNVEV (reference sequence). V lost 2 bases, J lost 9 bases, and 8 bases lay in between.

As concerns this clone: Distinct nucleotide sequences in the sample also encode this CDR3. The chain recombines TRBV27 with TRBJ1-5; D is unclear. Trimming removed 1 base from V and 3 bases from J, with 7 bases in between. There are 14 residues in the CDR3. Per germline, CDR1 MNHEY and CDR2 SMNVEV (reference sequence). The CDR3 sequence: CASSLLGSNQPQHF. CDR3 nucleotides: TGTGCCAGCAGTTTATTGGGCTCCAATCAGCCCCAGCATTTT.

The rearrangement links TRBV7-9 to TRBJ2-5; the D gene is possibly TRBD2 (6 bases). The CDR3 consists of 11 residues. The germline gives CDR1 SEHNR, CDR2 FQNEAQ (reference sequence). The CDR3 DNA is TGTAGTTGCGGGGCCTCGGAGACCCAGTACTTC. This codes for CSCGASETQYF.

This chain uses TRBV7-8 with TRBJ1-1, with a weak D call TRBD1 (5 bases). Germline loops: CDR1 SGHVS, CDR2 FQNEAQ. With 8 bases removed from V and 1 base from J, the gap between germline ends came to 17 bases. CDR3 size: 15 residues. The CDR3 protein is CASGRSGFKNTEAFF. The CDR3 nucleotides are TGTGCCAGCGGCCGTTCAGGGTTTAAGAACACTGAAGCTTTCTTT.

CDR3 loop: CASSWGTAFSGNTIYF. CDR3 nucleotides: TGTGCCAGCAGCTGGGGGACAGCTTTCTCTGGAAACACCATATATTTT. The chain has TRBV7-9 and TRBJ1-3, with 7 bases that match TRBD1. The CDR3 runs 16 residues. After removal of 4 bases from V and 0 bases from J, the junction contained 6 bases not matched to a gene. The germline V gene encodes CDR1 SEHNR and CDR2 FQNEAQ (reference sequence).

This chain connects TRBV19 to TRBJ2-5; 7 nucleotides match TRBD1. This CDR3 region has 14 residues. Germline trimming cut 9 bases from V and 0 bases from J; bases unmatched to any gene: 7. CDR1 LNHDA and CDR2 SQIVND come from the germline V gene (reference sequence). The CDR3 region is CARRITGDQETQYF. The CDR3 DNA follows: TGTGCCAGACGCATCACAGGGGACCAAGAGACCCAGTACTTC.

This clone showed up just once. The genes are TRBV27 and TRBJ2-2; 12 bases are shared with TRBD2. CDR1 MNHEY and CDR2 SMNVEV come from the germline V gene (reference sequence). Germline trimming cut 7 bases from V and 7 bases from J; bases unmatched to any gene: 16. CDR3 size: 18 residues. The CDR3 region is CASKPRLAGEKDFGELFF. For the CDR3, the DNA is TGTGCCAGCAAGCCCAGACTAGCGGGAGAAAAAGATTTCGGGGAGCTGTTTTTT.

The rearrangement links TRBV7-9 to TRBJ2-7; TRBD2 matches 12 bases. CDR1 is SEHNR and CDR2 is FQNEAQ in the germline V gene (reference sequence). This CDR3 contains 17 residues. J was trimmed by 6 bases and V by 5 bases; bases with no gene match: 14. Here the CDR3 DNA reads TGTGCCAGCAGCACGAGGACTAGCGGGGACCTCCCCCTCGAGCAGTACTTC. Encoded protein: CASSTRTSGDLPLEQYF.

This rearrangement joins TRBV7-3 to TRBJ1-1, with D unresolved. The ends were cut back, 6 bases at V and 0 bases at J, with 11 bases in the middle. This CDR3 contains 14 residues. Germline lookup yields CDR1 SGHTA and CDR2 FQGTGA. The CDR3 protein is CASRPTPMNTEAFF. In DNA, the CDR3 is TGTGCCAGCAGACCGACACCCATGAACACTGAAGCTTTCTTT.

This chain connects TRBV18 to TRBJ1-1; possible D gene TRBD1, 6 bases. The germline V gene encodes CDR1 KGHSH and CDR2 LQKENI. The CDR3 has 13 residues. Trimming removed 2 bases from V and 8 bases from J, with 12 bases in between. The CDR3 region has the DNA TGTGCCAGCTCACCATCCGCAGGGGAAGAAGCTTTCTTT. This encodes CASSPSAGEEAFF.

The chain uses TRBV29-1 and TRBJ2-7; 9 bases map to TRBD1. Trimming removed 6 bases from V and 2 bases from J; junction bases left unmatched: 14. Germline CDR1 SQVTM, CDR2 ANQGSEA. The CDR3 loop spans 16 amino acids. Here the CDR3 DNA reads TGCAGCGTAAGAACAGGGAGGGACAGGGTTCCCTACGAGCAGTACTTC. This codes for CSVRTGRDRVPYEQYF.

This clone was seen more than once but under ten times. CDR3 DNA sequence: TGTGCCAGCAGTTTACCACCTCCGGGGTACGAGCAGTACTTC. It yields the protein CASSLPPPGYEQYF. This chain uses TRBV28 with TRBJ2-7; D is perhaps TRBD2 (5 bases). CDR1 is MDHEN and CDR2 is SYDVKM in the germline V gene. The CDR3 has 14 amino acids. V dropped 2 bases and J dropped 4 bases, with 12 bases sitting between them.